The clone carrying this T cell receptor (beta chain) has a count of ten or more. Its antigen is as yet unknown. Trimming shortened V by 0 bases and J by 0 bases, and 11 bases separated the two germline ends. CDR3 size: 16 residues. The germline CDR1 and CDR2 sequences are MNHEY and SVGEGT. Amplification of TCR beta CDR3 regions was performed using RNA transcripts as template. Carried out on the TCR CDR3, a first-round RT-PCR used the HTBI primer set. TCRdb analysed the multiplex PCR reads with MiXCR anew, one entry per CDR3 protein. The table includes about 290,000 distinct CDR3 sequences, more than 15% detected once. This sample stems from a study of T cells in Graves' hyperthyroidism and ophthalmopathy. The study's findings and limits: The majority of expanded thyroid clonotypes above 0.001 also appeared in blood.

The authors obtained PBMCs from over 8 ml of fresh peripheral blood. The chain combines TRBV6-2 or TRBV6-3 with TRBJ1-1; no clear D gene. The sample was blood. This receptor was obtained from a woman aged 60-70 years with Graves' ophthalmopathy. CDR3 sequence reads: CASSYSIGGMNTEAFF. The DNA for the CDR3 is TGTGCCAGCAGTTACTCGATAGGAGGCATGAACACTGAAGCTTTCTTT.